Sequencing of this T cell receptor beta chain was carried out in a study of CD8+ T cells in alopecia areata. cDNA serving as the sequencing template came from extracted, reverse transcribed RNA. Clones were read by immunoSEQ multiplex PCR, and TCRdb kept only the in-frame ones, dropping some. The sample contains about 110,000 clones, roughly three fifths of which appear only once. This clone was seen more than once but under ten times. Its antigen is currently unknown. General study results and limits: Mice showed clearer TCR sharing than patients did, a gap that was possibly HLA-related.

The CDR3 contains 18 residues. Looked up from germline, CDR1 is MGHRA and CDR2 is YSYEKL. V was pared by 0 bases and J by 0 bases, with 6 bases of the junction left unmatched. As for treatment: oral pan-JAK inhibitor, 5-10 mg twice daily. Sequenced here: CD4+ T cells sorted from blood, sampled at week 24, from a patient treated with tofacitinib. The rearrangement joins TRBV4-1 to TRBJ2-1; TRBD2 aligns across 9 bases. The TCR originated in a human donor with alopecia areata. CDR3 bases: TGCGCCAGCAGCCAAGATTGGAGCGGGGGGAGCTCCTACAATGAGCAGTTCTTC. Translation: CASSQDWSGGSSYNEQFF.